Only one count was recorded for the clone carrying this T cell receptor (beta chain). V dropped 0 bases and J dropped 0 bases, with 15 bases sitting between them. The CDR3 has 17 amino acids. Germline assignment: CDR1 SGHRS and CDR2 YFSETQ. These data originate in a study of blood T cell repertoires in COVID-19. Turning to the study itself: Both acute and convalescent COVID-19 samples were obtained from the United States, Italy and Spain. The cDNA or gDNA used as material had been derived from T cells, B-cell-depleted T cells, or PBMCs.

Authors' analysis steps: Scientists estimated how many nucleated cells there were by amplifying reference gene primers. The table came from immunoSEQ multiplex PCR; TCRdb's copy has only in-frame clones and leaves some out. That table gives V, J and clone size, and the DNA gave D and trimming. The sample holds 75,000 to 100,000 clones, 85% to 90% seen once. The receptor's source is a human donor in a cohort sampled during active COVID-19. The chain is built from TRBV5-1 and TRBJ1-1; D gene ambiguous. Sequenced material: peripheral blood. CDR3 DNA: TGCGCCAGCAGCTTGGCCCCCGGGTACCCAATGAACACTGAAGCTTTCTTT. It specifies CASSLAPGYPMNTEAFF. The complete variable domain, with remaining parts taken from reference TRBV5-1 and TRBJ1-1, reads KAGVTQTPRYLIKTRGQQVTLSCSPISGHRSVSWYQQTPGQGLQFLFEYFSETQRNKGNFPGRFSGRQFSNSRSEMNVSTLELGDSALYLCASSLAPGYPMNTEAFFGQGTRLTVV.